A selection of T cell receptor beta chains follows, all from one sample in a study of vaccination effects on CD4 cells after COVID-19. Their antigens remain unidentified. Assay used: immunoSEQ multiplex PCR; TCRdb lists only in-frame clones, some missing. Among some 35,000 clones listed, around 70% were seen once. The material sequenced was CD4+ T cells from PBMCs cultured with HCoV-NL63 spike peptides, taken before COVID-19 vaccination. The receptor set was obtained from a human donor who had a prior SARS-CoV-2 infection. Each CDR3 is given with its conserved first and last residue. The D gene is left open where the match is weak. Only part of the rows carry a size: once, few, many, or a class if the clone is expanded.

size,J,V,D,DNA,CDR3
once,TRBJ2-5,TRBV5-4,TRBD1,TGTGCCAGCAGCCGGACAGGGGACCTGGGGACCCAGTACTTC,CASSRTGDLGTQYF
-,TRBJ1-2,TRBV3-1/TRBV3-2,-,TGTGCCAGCAGCCAAGGAGACAGCTATGGCTACACCTTC,CASSQGDSYGYTF
-,TRBJ2-5,TRBV7-3,-,TGTGCCAGCAGCCCTCACACAGGGCACGGGGAGACCCAGTACTTC,CASSPHTGHGETQYF
-,TRBJ1-2,TRBV3-1/TRBV3-2,-,TGTGCCAGCAGCCAGGGTGGCATAGGAGGCTACACCTTC,CASSQGGIGGYTF
-,TRBJ2-3,TRBV18,-,TGTGCCAGCTCCCCATTTCCATCCGACCCAGATACGCAGTATTTT,CASSPFPSDPDTQYF
-,TRBJ2-5,TRBV6-5,-,TGTGCCAGCAGTTACTCGCTTGTGAGCGATGAGACCCAGTACTTC,CASSYSLVSDETQYF
few,TRBJ1-6,TRBV2,-,TGTGCCAGCAGTGTGCGCAGGCCTAATTCACCCCTCCACTTT,CASSVRRPNSPLHF
-,TRBJ2-1,TRBV7-3,TRBD2,TGTGCCAGCAGCTTATTAGCGGGAGGAGGGGATGAGCAGTTCTTC,CASSLLAGGGDEQFF
-,TRBJ1-1,TRBV12-3/TRBV12-4,-,TGTGCCAGCAGTTTACAGCCGAACACTGAAGCTTTCTTT,CASSLQPNTEAFF
-,TRBJ1-2,TRBV15,-,TGTGCCACCAGCAGAGCAGGCATTAACTATGGCTACACCTTC,CATSRAGINYGYTF
few,TRBJ2-3,TRBV5-4,-,TGTGCCAGCAGCGATAGAGCTGGCACAGATACGCAGTATTTT,CASSDRAGTDTQYF
-,TRBJ2-3,TRBV5-4,-,TGTGCCAGCAGCTGGGGGGACGGGGGTCCAGATACGCAGTATTTT,CASSWGDGGPDTQYF
-,TRBJ2-7,TRBV18,TRBD1,TGTGCCAGCTCAAGGGTGAAAATAGTCGGATCGGGACAGGGTTACGAGCAGTACTTC,CASSRVKIVGSGQGYEQYF
-,TRBJ2-1,TRBV7-3,-,TGTGCCAGCAGCTCACCGGGACTGGGGTACAATGAGCAGTTCTTC,CASSSPGLGYNEQFF
-,TRBJ2-3,TRBV4-2,TRBD2,TGTGCCAGCAGCCCAGCGGGAGTCGTCCCAGATACGCAGTATTTT,CASSPAGVVPDTQYF
few,TRBJ2-5,TRBV9,-,TGTGCCAGCAGCGGGAACCCCCAAGAGACCCAGTACTTC,CASSGNPQETQYF
-,TRBJ2-3,TRBV5-1,-,TGCGCCAGCAGCCCCTTTCATGTTGGGACAGATACGCAGTATTTT,CASSPFHVGTDTQYF
-,TRBJ1-5,TRBV30,-,TGTGCCTGGAGTAGGGGCGGGGGCAATCAGCCCCAGCATTTT,CAWSRGGGNQPQHF
-,TRBJ2-7,TRBV5-4,TRBD2,TGTGCCAGCAGCTCTACGGGGGGGGGCCCTTCCTACGAGCAGTACTTC,CASSSTGGGPSYEQYF
-,TRBJ1-2,TRBV5-1,-,TGCGCCAGCAGCTTGTCACCTGGAGGGGCCGGCTACACCTTC,CASSLSPGGAGYTF
few,TRBJ2-7,TRBV19,TRBD2,TGTGCCAGTAGTATAAATCCCAGCGGGAGCACCGAGCAGTACTTC,CASSINPSGSTEQYF
-,TRBJ2-7,TRBV2,-,TGTGCCAGCAGTGACAGGGGAGGGTCACTCTCCTACGAGCAGTACTTC,CASSDRGGSLSYEQYF
few,TRBJ2-7,TRBV2,-,TGTGCCAGCAGTGAATATTCTAGTTACGACGAGCAGTACTTC,CASSEYSSYDEQYF
-,TRBJ2-6,TRBV19,TRBD2,TGTGCCAGTATCAACCCGGGGGGCTCTGGGGCCAACGTCCTGACTTTC,CASINPGGSGANVLTF
-,TRBJ1-2,TRBV6-5,-,TGTGCCAGCACCCCACGGCAGAGGGGCTATGGCTACACCTTC,CASTPRQRGYGYTF
-,TRBJ1-1,TRBV5-1,-,TGCGCCAGCAGCTTGGGGGCTAGGGACACTGAAGCTTTCTTT,CASSLGARDTEAFF
-,TRBJ2-5,TRBV7-8,-,TGTGCCAGCAGCCCTCCGCGGGAGACCCAGTACTTC,CASSPPRETQYF
few,TRBJ1-1,TRBV7-9,-,TGTGCCAGCAGCTTAGTCGAGGGGGCTGAAGCTTTCTTT,CASSLVEGAEAFF
-,TRBJ2-3,TRBV18,TRBD2,TGTGCCAGCTCACCCCTAGCGGCCTACCCTAGCACAGATACGCAGTATTTT,CASSPLAAYPSTDTQYF
-,TRBJ1-5,TRBV12-5,-,TGTGCTAGTGGTCTTACCCCGGCCGACAATCAGCCCCAGCATTTT,CASGLTPADNQPQHF
-,TRBJ2-5,TRBV20-1,-,TGCAGTGCCATATACTTTGGGGCCCAGTACTTC,CSAIYFGAQYF
-,TRBJ2-3,TRBV10-3,-,TGTGCCGGTGGGTCCACAGAGACGCAGTATTTT,CAGGSTETQYF
-,TRBJ2-7,TRBV12-5,-,TGTGCTAGTGGCCCCTTCCTAGGGAACCCAGGCCCTTACGAGCAGTACTTC,CASGPFLGNPGPYEQYF
-,TRBJ1-4,TRBV7-9,-,TGTGCCAGCAGCCAGAGGACAGCTGCAACTAATGAAAAACTGTTTTTT,CASSQRTAATNEKLFF
-,TRBJ2-5,TRBV11-2,TRBD2,TGTGCCAGCAGCTTCGCCGGGGGGGCCGGCGCGACCCAGTACTTC,CASSFAGGAGATQYF
-,TRBJ2-5,TRBV2,-,TGTGCCAGCAGGAGGGACCAAGAGACCCAGTACTTC,CASRRDQETQYF
-,TRBJ1-3,TRBV6-5,-,TGTGCCAGCAGGCTTCGAGTCTCTGGAAACACCATATATTTT,CASRLRVSGNTIYF
-,TRBJ2-7,TRBV10-3,-,TGTGCCATCAGTGGGTCAGACTACCCCTTGGACGAGCAGTACTTC,CAISGSDYPLDEQYF
medium-sized,TRBJ2-2,TRBV11-3,TRBD1,TGTGCCAGCAGCTCGGGGACAGTCTTGGGGGAGCTGTTTTTT,CASSSGTVLGELFF
-,TRBJ2-1,TRBV7-3,TRBD2,TGTGCCAGCAGTACCACTCCGGGACTAGTTAATGAGCAGTTCTTC,CASSTTPGLVNEQFF
-,TRBJ1-4,TRBV28,-,TGTGCCAGCAGTGATGCTTTGGGAGGGCATGAAAAACTGTTTTTT,CASSDALGGHEKLFF
-,TRBJ1-2,TRBV3-1/TRBV3-2,-,TGTGCCAGCAGCCAAGAGGGGGGCGGGACGTATGGCTACACCTTC,CASSQEGGGTYGYTF
-,TRBJ2-7,TRBV27,-,TGTGCCAGCAGTTTATCGAGGGGGTCCGAGCAGTACTTC,CASSLSRGSEQYF
-,TRBJ2-7,TRBV2,-,TGTGCCAGCAGTGTGGGGGGTGTCCCTGAGCAGTACTTC,CASSVGGVPEQYF
-,TRBJ2-3,TRBV7-2,TRBD2,TGTGCCAGCAGCCGTTTACTAGCGGGGGGGCCGCATACGCAGTATTTT,CASSRLLAGGPHTQYF
-,TRBJ1-1,TRBV5-4,TRBD1,TGTGCCAGCAGCCTGCTACAGGGGGGTGCCACTGAAGCTTTCTTT,CASSLLQGGATEAFF
-,TRBJ1-6,TRBV21-1,-,TGTGCCAGCAGATTAGGAGGGGGTCTCTGCAATTCACCCCTCCACTTT,CASRLGGGLCNSPLHF
-,TRBJ1-5,TRBV5-6,-,TGTGCCAGCAGCTTAGGGGGGGTAAGGCAGCCCCAGCATTTT,CASSLGGVRQPQHF
-,TRBJ2-7,TRBV11-3,TRBD2,TGTGCCAGCAGCAACCCGGTTGGGACTACCACCTACGAGCAGTACTTC,CASSNPVGTTTYEQYF
-,TRBJ1-4,TRBV2,-,TGTGCCACCCTACAGGGACTAAATGAAAAACTGTTTTTT,CATLQGLNEKLFF
-,TRBJ1-1,TRBV4-2,-,TGTGCCAGCAGCCAAGGTAGTTTCGCTAGTCGAGCTTTCTTT,CASSQGSFASRAFF
-,TRBJ2-7,TRBV19,-,TGTGCCAGTAGTAAGACGGGACAATCCGAGCAGTACTTC,CASSKTGQSEQYF
-,TRBJ1-2,TRBV19,TRBD1,TGTGCCAGTAGTTCTCGACAGGGCGATGGCTACACCTTC,CASSSRQGDGYTF
-,TRBJ2-5,TRBV5-6,-,TGTGCCAGCAGCTTCGCACACGGGACCCAGTACTTC,CASSFAHGTQYF